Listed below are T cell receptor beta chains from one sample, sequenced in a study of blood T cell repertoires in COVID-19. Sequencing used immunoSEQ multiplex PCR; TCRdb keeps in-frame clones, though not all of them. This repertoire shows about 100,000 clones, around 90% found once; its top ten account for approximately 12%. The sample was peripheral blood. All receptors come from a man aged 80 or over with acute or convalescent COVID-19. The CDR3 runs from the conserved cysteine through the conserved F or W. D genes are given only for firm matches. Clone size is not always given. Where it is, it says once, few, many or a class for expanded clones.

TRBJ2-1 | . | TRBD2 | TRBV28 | CASSRAGGRGNEQFF | TGTGCCAGCAGTAGAGCGGGAGGGAGGGGCAATGAGCAGTTCTTC
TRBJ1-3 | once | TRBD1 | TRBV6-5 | CASSLDRAGNTIYF | TGTGCCAGCAGCTTGGACAGGGCTGGAAACACCATATATTTT
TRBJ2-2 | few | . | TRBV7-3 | CASRAPGVTGELFF | TGTGCCAGCAGGGCACCGGGGGTCACCGGGGAGCTGTTTTTT
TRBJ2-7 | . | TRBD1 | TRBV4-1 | CASSQDDRASYEQYF | TGCGCCAGCAGCCAAGATGACAGGGCTTCCTACGAGCAGTACTTC
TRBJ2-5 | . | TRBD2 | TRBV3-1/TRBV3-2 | CASSQPLTSGGQETQYF | TGTGCCAGCAGTCAGCCCCTTACTAGCGGGGGCCAAGAGACCCAGTACTTC
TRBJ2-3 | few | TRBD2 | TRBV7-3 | CASSLFPQKAGGTDTQYF | TGTGCCAGCAGCCTATTTCCCCAGAAAGCGGGGGGCACAGATACGCAGTATTTT
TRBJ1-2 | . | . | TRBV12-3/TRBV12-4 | CASSVTGGYTF | TGTGCCAGCAGTGTTACTGGTGGCTACACCTTC
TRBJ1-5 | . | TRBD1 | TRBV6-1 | CASSGIPGQAYSNQPQHF | TGTGCCAGCAGTGGGATCCCGGGACAGGCTTATAGCAATCAGCCCCAGCATTTT
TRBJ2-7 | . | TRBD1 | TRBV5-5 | CASSSPGQKDYEQYF | TGTGCCAGCAGCTCCCCGGGACAGAAAGACTACGAGCAGTACTTC
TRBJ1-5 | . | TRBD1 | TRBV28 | CASSLGRPGGYQPQHF | TGTGCCAGCAGTTTAGGTAGACCAGGGGGCTATCAGCCCCAGCATTTT
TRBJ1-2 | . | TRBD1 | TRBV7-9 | CASSYDRGTGALNYGYTF | TGTGCCAGCAGCTACGACCGCGGGACAGGGGCCCTCAACTATGGCTACACCTTC
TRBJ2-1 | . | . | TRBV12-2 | CASRLGPLPSGRRYSYNEQFF | TGTGCAAGTCGCTTAGGCCCACTCCCTAGCGGGAGGCGTTACTCCTACAATGAGCAGTTCTTC
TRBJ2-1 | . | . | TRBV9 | CASSLRSSYNEQFF | TGTGCCAGCAGTCTTCGGAGCTCCTACAATGAGCAGTTCTTC
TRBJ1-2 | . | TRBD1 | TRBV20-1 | CSAGDSEGYTF | TGCAGTGCGGGGGACAGCGAGGGCTACACCTTC
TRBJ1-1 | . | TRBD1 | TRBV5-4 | CASSLGQGASYTEAFF | TGTGCCAGCAGCCTCGGACAGGGGGCCTCTTACACTGAAGCTTTCTTT
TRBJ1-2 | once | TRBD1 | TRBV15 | CATSSPGQMISYGYTF | TGTGCCACCAGCAGCCCGGGACAGATGATTTCCTATGGCTACACCTTC
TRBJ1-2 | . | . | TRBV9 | CASSVADYGYTF | TGTGCCAGCAGCGTAGCAGACTATGGCTACACCTTC
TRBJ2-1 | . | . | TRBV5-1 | CASRDMGSYNEQFF | TGCGCCAGCAGGGACATGGGATCCTACAATGAGCAGTTCTTC
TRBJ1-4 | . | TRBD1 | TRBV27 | CASRLYRGATNEKLFF | TGTGCCAGCAGGCTGTACAGGGGCGCAACTAATGAAAAACTGTTTTTT
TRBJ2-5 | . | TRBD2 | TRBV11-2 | CASSLDGRAQETQYF | TGTGCCAGCAGCTTAGATGGGAGGGCTCAAGAGACCCAGTACTTC
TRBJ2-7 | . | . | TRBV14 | CASSQALGTAEQYF | TGTGCCAGCAGCCAAGCACTTGGTACAGCCGAGCAGTACTTC
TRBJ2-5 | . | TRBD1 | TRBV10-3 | CAIRGQNQETQYF | TGTGCCATCAGGGGACAGAACCAAGAGACCCAGTACTTC
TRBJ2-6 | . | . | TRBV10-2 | CASSLGSSGANVLTF | TGCGCCAGCAGCCTCGGGAGCTCTGGGGCCAACGTCCTGACTTTC
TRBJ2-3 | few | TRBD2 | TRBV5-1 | CASSNLAGTDTQYF | TGCGCCAGCAGCAATCTAGCGGGCACAGATACGCAGTATTTT
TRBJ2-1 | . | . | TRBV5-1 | CASSTSLASYNEQFF | TGCGCCAGCAGCACCAGTCTAGCGTCCTACAATGAGCAGTTCTTC
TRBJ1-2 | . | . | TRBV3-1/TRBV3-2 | CASSQEGAPGYTF | TGTGCCAGCAGCCAAGAGGGGGCGCCTGGCTACACCTTC
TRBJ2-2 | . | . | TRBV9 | CASSPHGGDGELFF | TGTGCCAGCAGCCCTCACGGAGGGGACGGGGAGCTGTTTTTT
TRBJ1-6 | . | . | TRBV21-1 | CASSALNRGGGSSPLHF | TGTGCCAGCAGCGCCCTCAATAGGGGGGGTGGTAGTTCACCCCTCCACTTT
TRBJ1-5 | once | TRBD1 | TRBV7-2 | CASSGTGKFQPQHF | TGTGCCAGCAGCGGGACAGGGAAGTTTCAGCCCCAGCATTTT
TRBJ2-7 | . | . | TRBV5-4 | CASSSHSFPSYEQYF | TGTGCCAGCAGCTCCCATTCATTCCCCTCCTACGAGCAGTACTTC
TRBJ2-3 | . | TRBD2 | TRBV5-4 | CASSPGLAGLTDTQYF | TGTGCCAGCAGCCCGGGACTAGCGGGCCTCACAGATACGCAGTATTTT
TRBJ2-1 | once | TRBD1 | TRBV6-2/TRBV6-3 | CASSRPRGSSYNEQFF | TGTGCCAGCAGTCGCCCCAGGGGGAGCTCCTACAATGAGCAGTTCTTC
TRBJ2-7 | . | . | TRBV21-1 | CASSSSGAHYEQYF | TGTGCCAGCAGCAGTAGCGGGGCCCACTACGAGCAGTACTTC
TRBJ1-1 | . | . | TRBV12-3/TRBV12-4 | CASSPGVPEAFF | TGTGCCAGCAGCCCAGGGGTCCCTGAAGCTTTCTTT
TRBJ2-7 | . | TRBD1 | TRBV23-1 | CASSLIQRDRAYEQYF | TGCGCCAGCAGTTTAATCCAGAGGGACAGGGCCTACGAGCAGTACTTC
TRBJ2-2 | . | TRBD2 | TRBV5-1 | CASSSRLAGGDTGELFF | TGCGCCAGCAGCTCCCGACTAGCGGGGGGGGACACCGGGGAGCTGTTTTTT
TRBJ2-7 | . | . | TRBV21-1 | CASSKDGRPNSYEQYF | TGTGCCAGCAGCAAAGATGGCCGCCCCAACTCCTACGAGCAGTACTTC
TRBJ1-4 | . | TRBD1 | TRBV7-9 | CASSLGDRGQEKLFF | TGTGCCAGCAGCTTAGGGGACAGGGGGCAAGAAAAACTGTTTTTT
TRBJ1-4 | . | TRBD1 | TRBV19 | CASNPDRVNEKLFF | TGTGCCAGTAACCCGGACAGGGTTAATGAAAAACTGTTTTTT
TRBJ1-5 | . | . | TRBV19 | CASTRGATSNQPQHF | TGTGCCAGTACCCGCGGGGCAACGAGCAATCAGCCCCAGCATTTT
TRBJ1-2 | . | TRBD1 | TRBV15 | CATSTRQGGNYGYTF | TGTGCCACCAGCACTAGACAGGGGGGTAACTATGGCTACACCTTC
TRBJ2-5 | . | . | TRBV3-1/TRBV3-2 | CASSQGGETQYF | TGTGCCAGCAGCCAAGGCGGGGAGACCCAGTACTTC
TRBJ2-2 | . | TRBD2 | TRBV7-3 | CASSRNPSGRATGELFF | TGTGCCAGCAGCCGTAACCCTAGCGGGAGAGCCACCGGGGAGCTGTTTTTT
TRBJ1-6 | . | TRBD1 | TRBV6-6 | CASSVGGWYNSPLHF | TGTGCCAGCAGCGTAGGGGGCTGGTATAATTCACCCCTCCACTTT
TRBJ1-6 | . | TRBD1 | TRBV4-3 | CASSQDLQGASYNSPLHF | TGCGCCAGCAGCCAAGATCTCCAGGGGGCCTCCTATAATTCACCCCTCCACTTT
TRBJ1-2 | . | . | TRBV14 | CASSPGTFYGYTF | TGTGCCAGCAGCCCCGGGACATTCTATGGCTACACCTTC
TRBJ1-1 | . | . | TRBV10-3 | CATGTGGLNTEAFF | TGTGCCACCGGAACCGGGGGACTGAACACTGAAGCTTTCTTT
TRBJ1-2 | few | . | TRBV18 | CASSPTGFKGYTF | TGTGCCAGCTCACCAACGGGTTTTAAGGGCTACACCTTC
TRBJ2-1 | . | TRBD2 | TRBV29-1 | CSVAGTSGSGSYNEQFF | TGCAGCGTTGCGGGGACTAGCGGGAGCGGATCCTACAATGAGCAGTTCTTC
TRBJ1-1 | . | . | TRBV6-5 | CASRSDGGKAFF | TGTGCCAGCAGAAGTGATGGGGGGAAAGCTTTCTTT
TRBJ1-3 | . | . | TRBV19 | CASSTPELTGNTIYF | TGTGCCAGTAGTACTCCTGAACTGACTGGAAACACCATATATTTT
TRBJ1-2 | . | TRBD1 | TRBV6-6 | CASSRGYGQGYGYTF | TGTGCCAGCAGTCGGGGGTATGGACAGGGTTATGGCTACACCTTC
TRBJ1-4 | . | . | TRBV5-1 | CASSWEGEKLFF | TGCGCCAGCAGCTGGGAGGGAGAAAAACTGTTTTTT
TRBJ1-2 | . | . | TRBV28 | CASSLQGYGYTF | TGTGCCAGCAGTTTACAGGGCTATGGCTACACCTTC
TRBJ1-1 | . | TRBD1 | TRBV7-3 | CASSSDRGRSEAFF | TGTGCCAGCAGCTCCGACAGGGGGCGATCTGAAGCTTTCTTT
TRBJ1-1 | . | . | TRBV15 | CATSSQRGSNTEAFF | TGTGCCACCAGCTCGCAGCGAGGATCGAACACTGAAGCTTTCTTT
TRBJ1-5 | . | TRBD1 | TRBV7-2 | CASSPRTGGSNQPQHF | TGTGCCAGCAGCCCCCGGACAGGGGGGAGCAATCAGCCCCAGCATTTT
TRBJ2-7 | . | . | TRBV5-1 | CASSLRGLPDYEQYF | TGCGCCAGCAGCTTGCGAGGACTTCCCGATTACGAGCAGTACTTC